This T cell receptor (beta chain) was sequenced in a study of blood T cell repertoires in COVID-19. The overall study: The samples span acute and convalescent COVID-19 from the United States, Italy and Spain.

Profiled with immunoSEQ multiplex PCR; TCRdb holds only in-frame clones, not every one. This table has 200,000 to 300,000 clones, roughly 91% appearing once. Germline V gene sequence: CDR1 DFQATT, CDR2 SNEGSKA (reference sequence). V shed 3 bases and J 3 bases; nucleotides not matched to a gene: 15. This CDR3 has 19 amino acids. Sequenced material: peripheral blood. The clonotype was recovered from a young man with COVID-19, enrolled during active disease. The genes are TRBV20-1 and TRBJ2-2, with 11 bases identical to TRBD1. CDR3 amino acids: CSASQYSIRDRGDTGELFF. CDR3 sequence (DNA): TGCAGTGCTAGTCAGTATTCGATTCGGGACAGGGGGGACACCGGGGAGCTGTTTTTT.